Below, 29 T cell receptor beta chains from the same sample are listed, as sequenced in a study of T cell changes during pregnancy in multiple sclerosis. Some clones are missing from TCRdb's copy, which holds only in-frame ones; the method was immunoSEQ multiplex PCR. The repertoire holds roughly 89,000 clones, with approximately 95% as singletons. The sequences come from peripheral blood, collected after pregnancy. These receptors were collected from a female donor in good health, enrolled as a control in a pregnancy study.

The CDR3, as DNA: TGTGCCAGCTCACCACAGGGGGCTAACGAGCAGTACTTC. Its translation: CASSPQGANEQYF. The chain employs TRBV18 and TRBJ2-7, with TRBD1 matching 7 bases. Per germline, CDR1 KGHSH and CDR2 LQKENI. This CDR3 is built from 13 residues. V lost 1 base to trimming and J lost 5 bases; unmatched junction nucleotides: 2.

The chain is built from TRBV5-4 and TRBJ2-2, with 8 bases that match TRBD2. From germline, CDR1 is SGHNT and CDR2 YYREEE (reference sequence). The CDR3 contains 15 residues. J gave up 6 bases and V 4 bases, and 8 bases lay outside the gene matches. The CDR3 is CASSEGLVPSGELFF. As DNA, the CDR3 is TGTGCCAGCAGCGAGGGACTAGTCCCATCCGGGGAGCTGTTTTTT.

CDR3 DNA sequence: TGTGCCAGCAGCCAGGGACAGGGTATCACTGAAGCTTTCTTT. This encodes CASSQGQGITEAFF. The V gene is TRBV11-1, the J gene TRBJ1-1; 9 positions match TRBD1. This CDR3 has 14 amino acids. Germline loops: CDR1 SGHAT, CDR2 FQDESV (reference sequence). J lost 4 bases, V lost 5 bases, and 5 bases had no gene match.

The rearrangement uses TRBV5-5 and TRBJ1-4; no firm D call. CDR1 and CDR2 from the germline V gene are SGHKS and YYEKEE (reference sequence). The CDR3 is made up of 14 amino acids. Trimming took 4 bases from V and 0 from J, leaving 7 bases between them. The CDR3 loop reads CASSPRATNEKLFF. Written as DNA, the CDR3 is TGTGCCAGCAGCCCTCGGGCAACTAATGAAAAACTGTTTTTT.

V gene TRBV2 combines with J gene TRBJ1-5; weak D call: TRBD1 (6 bases). CDR1 and CDR2 from the germline V gene are SNHLY and FYNNEI. The CDR3 is 13 residues long. Trimming stripped 7 bases from V and 6 bases from J, with 13 bases between. The CDR3 spells CASTGGGGQPQHF. The CDR3 region has the DNA TGTGCCAGCACTGGAGGGGGGGGTCAGCCCCAGCATTTT.

The CDR3 DNA reads TGTGCCAGCAGCCCCCCTCGGGTACTAAACTATGGCTACACCTTC. Amino acid sequence: CASSPPRVLNYGYTF. V gene TRBV28 combines with J gene TRBJ1-2, with D hard to call. There are 15 residues in the CDR3. Looked up from germline, CDR1 is MDHEN and CDR2 is SYDVKM. Trimming took off 6 bases at V and 2 bases at J, with 16 bases between the two ends.

The chain recombines TRBV5-4 with TRBJ2-7, with 10 bases identical to TRBD2. This CDR3 is 16 amino acids long. CDR1 and CDR2 from the germline V gene are SGHNT and YYREEE (reference sequence). V was clipped by 0 bases and J by 6 bases; unmatched bases: 9. The CDR3 region has the DNA TGTGCCAGCAGCTTGGGGTTAGCGGGAGGCCAGGCCGAGCAGTACTTC. It specifies CASSLGLAGGQAEQYF.

V and J are TRBV19 and TRBJ1-4; tentatively, D is TRBD1 (6 bases). CDR1 and CDR2 (germline): LNHDA, SQIVND (reference sequence). V lost 5 bases and J lost 16, with 14 bases in between. There are 11 residues in the CDR3. This CDR3 is CASSSRGEGFF. The DNA for the CDR3 is TGTGCCAGTAGTTCCAGGGGAGAGGGGTTTTTT. The entire variable domain, with the rest obtained from reference TRBV19 and TRBJ1-4, is as follows: DGGITQSPKYLFRKEGQNVTLSCEQNLNHDAMYWYRQDPGQGLRLIYYSQIVNDFQKGDIAEGYSVSREKKESFPLTVTSAQKNPTAFYLCASSSRGEGFFGSGTQLSVL.

The count of this clone is one. The rearrangement uses TRBV30 and TRBJ1-6, with D possibly TRBD1 on 5 matching bases. CDR3 length equals 16 residues. V lost 2 bases and J 6 bases, leaving 17 bases between the germline ends. Germline CDR1 reads GTSNPN; CDR2 reads SVGIG (reference sequence). The CDR3 here is CAWSPLRGGSNSPLHF. The CDR3 region has the DNA TGTGCCTGGAGTCCCCTACGGGGGGGAAGTAATTCACCCCTCCACTTT.

This chain links TRBV7-2 with TRBJ2-5, with D perhaps matching TRBD1 (6 bases). The CDR3 length is 14 residues. V lost 1 base and J 5 bases, leaving 11 bases between the germline ends. Germline CDR1 SGHTA, CDR2 FQGNSA. As DNA, the CDR3 is TGTGCCAGCAGCTTAGGAATGAGGGGGGAGACCCAGTACTTC. Translating gives CASSLGMRGETQYF.

The chain has TRBV28 and TRBJ2-7, with D perhaps matching TRBD1 (5 bases). Deletions cut 4 bases from V and 0 bases from J, with 16 bases between. Germline CDR1 and CDR2: MDHEN and SYDVKM. The CDR3 has 16 residues. CDR3 nucleotide sequence: TGTGCCAGCAGTTGGGGCTTTTTAAGGAGCTCCTACGAGCAGTACTTC. It translates to CASSWGFLRSSYEQYF.

Comments on this clone: Relative to the germline gene, one junction end is altered; a read error may explain this. The genes are TRBV2 and TRBJ1-5, with 9 bases fitting TRBD1. Germline CDR1 and CDR2: SNHLY and FYNNEI. The CDR3 spans 16 residues. The CDR3 spells CASREGQGNIPQPQHF. As DNA, the CDR3 is TGTGCCAGCAGAGAAGGACAGGGGAACATTCCACAGCCCCAGCATTTT. Together with reference TRBV2 and TRBJ1-5, the CDR3 gives the full variable domain: EPEVTQTPSHQVTQMGQEVILRCVPISNHLYFYWYRQILGQKVEFLVSFYNNEISEKSEIFDDQFSVERPDGSNFTLKIRSTKLEDSAMYFCASREGQGNIPQPQHFGDGTRLSIL.

V usage is TRBV5-4 and J usage is TRBJ2-5; TRBD1 matches at 10 bases. The CDR3 runs 14 residues. V trimming: 2 bases; J trimming: 4 bases; junction bases outside the gene matches: 2. In germline, CDR1 is SGHNT, CDR2 YYREEE (reference sequence). CDR3 region: CASSFRDRGETQYF. As DNA, the CDR3 is TGTGCCAGCAGCTTCCGGGACAGGGGAGAGACCCAGTACTTC. Full variable domain (rest looked up from reference TRBV5-4 and TRBJ2-5): ETGVTQSPTHLIKTRGQQVTLRCSSQSGHNTVSWYQQALGQGPQFIFQYYREEENGRGNFPPRFSGLQFPNYSSELNVNALELDDSALYLCASSFRDRGETQYFGPGTRLLVL.

This chain joins TRBV7-9 and TRBJ2-7; D is possibly TRBD1 (6 bases). CDR3 length: 12 residues. V was trimmed by 6 bases and J by 4 bases, leaving 10 bases between them. Germline V gene data show CDR1 as SEHNR and CDR2 as FQNEAQ (reference sequence). The CDR3 DNA sequence: TGTGCCAGCAGTTTCACAGGGTACGAGCAGTACTTC. Translating gives CASSFTGYEQYF.

This sequence joins TRBV5-1 and TRBJ2-7; D may be TRBD2 (6 bases). The CDR3 totals 15 residues. Trimming stripped 2 bases from V and 6 bases from J, with 18 bases between. Germline V gene lookup returns CDR1 SGHRS and CDR2 YFSETQ. The CDR3 sequence: CASSFGGTGSGEQYF. CDR3 DNA: TGCGCCAGCAGCTTTGGCGGGACTGGATCCGGCGAGCAGTACTTC.

This clone was seen only once. The chain joins TRBV28 to TRBJ2-7; 11 bases map to TRBD1. The junction had 7 bases not matched to a gene; V was cut back by 5 bases and J by 1 base. This CDR3 has 16 amino acids. The germline CDR1 and CDR2 sequences are MDHEN and SYDVKM. CDR3 loop: CASSGTGGGFSYEQYF. CDR3 nucleotide sequence: TGTGCCAGCAGTGGGACAGGGGGGGGCTTTTCCTACGAGCAGTACTTC.

The CDR3 spells CASSQAGRVTEQFF. CDR3 coding DNA: TGTGCCAGCAGCCAAGCGGGCAGGGTCACTGAGCAGTTCTTC. The rearrangement links TRBV14 to TRBJ2-1; D possibly corresponds to TRBD1 (5 bases). The germline V gene encodes CDR1 SGHDN and CDR2 FVKESK. Trimming left V 1 base short and J 9 bases short, with 13 bases between. The CDR3 has 14 residues. Supplemented by reference TRBV14 and TRBJ2-1, the full variable domain reads EAGVTQFPSHSVIEKGQTVTLRCDPISGHDNLYWYRRVMGKEIKFLLHFVKESKQDESGMPNNRFLAERTGGTYSTLKVQPAELEDSGVYFCASSQAGRVTEQFFGPGTRLTVL.

The chain is built from TRBV4-1 and TRBJ2-2; 10 bases are a match to TRBD2. CDR3 length equals 17 residues. Unmatched junction bases numbered 6, after V lost 0 bases and J lost 5 bases. Per the germline V gene, CDR1 is MGHRA and CDR2 is YSYEKL. CDR3 sequence reads: CASSQDSTSGPTGELFF. In DNA form, the CDR3 reads TGCGCCAGCAGCCAAGATTCGACTAGCGGGCCAACCGGGGAGCTGTTTTTT.

The chain links TRBV5-1 to TRBJ1-4, with 7 bases lining up with TRBD1. V lost 5 bases and J lost 2; bases outside the gene matches: 9. Germline V gives CDR1 SGHRS, CDR2 YFSETQ. This CDR3 has 16 amino acids. As DNA, the CDR3 is TGCGCCAGCAGATTAGACAGGGCATCGACTAATGAAAAACTGTTTTTT. Its translation: CASRLDRASTNEKLFF.

The chain joins TRBV18 to TRBJ2-7, with 8 bases that match TRBD2. From germline, CDR1 is KGHSH and CDR2 LQKENI. This CDR3 comprises 14 residues. V shed 2 bases and J 4 bases; nucleotides not matched to a gene: 4. CDR3 in DNA: TGTGCCAGCTCACCAGGAGGACTAGCTTACGAGCAGTACTTC. Its translation is CASSPGGLAYEQYF.

The chain uses TRBV28 and TRBJ2-2, with TRBD2 identical over 8 bases. The germline CDR1 and CDR2 sequences are MDHEN and SYDVKM. The CDR3 is 17 amino acids. V dropped 7 bases and J dropped 1; count of bases not matched to a gene: 11. The CDR3 here is CASTPGGLGGNTGELFF. The CDR3 nucleotides read TGTGCCAGCACTCCGGGGGGGTTAGGGGGGAACACCGGGGAGCTGTTTTTT. Full variable domain (outside the CDR3, taken from reference TRBV28 and TRBJ2-2): DVKVTQSSRYLVKRTGEKVFLECVQDMDHENMFWYRQDPGLGLRLIYFSYDVKMKEKGDIPEGYSVSREKKERFSLILESASTNQTSMYLCASTPGGLGGNTGELFFGEGSRLTVL.

The CDR3 protein is CASTSEQAGTDTQYF. CDR3 DNA: TGTGCCAGCACCTCTGAACAGGCGGGCACAGATACGCAGTATTTT. V usage is TRBV28 and J usage is TRBJ2-3; maybe TRBD1 (5 bases). V was cut by 7 bases and J by 1 base, with 15 bases left in between. This CDR3 has 15 residues. Looked up from germline, CDR1 is MDHEN and CDR2 is SYDVKM.

This chain uses TRBV27 with TRBJ2-7; 8 nucleotides agree with TRBD1. Germline V CDR1 and CDR2: MNHEY, SMNVEV (reference sequence). This CDR3 has 14 residues. With V trimmed by 8 bases and J by 7 bases, 13 bases remained unmatched. CDR3 region: CASGATGVSEEQYF. In DNA, the CDR3 is TGTGCCAGCGGAGCGACAGGGGTATCAGAAGAGCAGTACTTC.

The gene calls are TRBV9 and TRBJ2-1; 7 bases are a match to TRBD2. V trimming: 7 bases; J trimming: 4 bases; junction bases outside the gene matches: 8. The CDR3 sequence is 14 residues long. Germline V gene lookup returns CDR1 SGDLS and CDR2 YYNGEE. The CDR3 nucleotides are TGTGCCAGCTCGGGGGGAGCCGGGTACAATGAGCAGTTCTTC. Amino acids: CASSGGAGYNEQFF. The complete variable domain, with remaining parts taken from reference TRBV9 and TRBJ2-1, reads DSGVTQTPKHLITATGQRVTLRCSPRSGDLSVYWYQQSLDQGLQFLIQYYNGEERAKGNILERFSAQQFPDLHSELNLSSLELGDSALYFCASSGGAGYNEQFFGPGTRLTVL.

J is TRBJ2-1 and V is TRBV9; 12 bases agree with TRBD2. The CDR3 loop spans 16 amino acids. Trimming removed 4 bases from V and 9 bases from J; junction bases left unmatched: 11. From germline, CDR1 is SGDLS and CDR2 YYNGEE. The CDR3 DNA reads TGTGCCAGCAGCCCTAGCGGGAGGGCCAGTCTACTTGAGCAGTTCTTC. Its translation: CASSPSGRASLLEQFF.

V is TRBV27 and J is TRBJ2-1, with 7 bases matching TRBD1. Germline trimming cut 6 bases from V and 10 bases from J; bases unmatched to any gene: 12. The CDR3 loop spans 14 amino acids. CDR1 MNHEY and CDR2 SMNVEV come from the germline V gene (reference sequence). The CDR3 loop is CASRRGDRDWEQFF. CDR3 nucleotides: TGTGCCAGCAGAAGAGGAGACAGGGATTGGGAGCAGTTCTTC.

The V and J genes are TRBV7-2 and TRBJ2-1; D may be TRBD2 (5 bases). The CDR3 runs 13 residues. Trimming pared 5 bases from V and 9 bases from J, leaving 14 bases between. From germline, CDR1 is SGHTA and CDR2 FQGNSA. The CDR3 bases are TGTGCCAGCAGCGCTCAGGCGGGCGGTGAGCAGTTCTTC. Protein sequence: CASSAQAGGEQFF.

This chain links TRBV9 with TRBJ2-2; the match to TRBD2 covers 7 bases. The ends lost 1 base at V and 3 bases at J; junction bases unmatched: 9. The CDR3 sequence is 17 residues long. Germline-derived CDR1 and CDR2 are SGDLS and YYNGEE. CDR3 coding DNA: TGTGCCAGCAGCGTACGGGGGGTTGGCGGCGACACCGGGGAGCTGTTTTTT. Its protein product is CASSVRGVGGDTGELFF.

V is TRBV19 and J is TRBJ1-5, with 9 bases lining up with TRBD1. The CDR3 extends over 17 amino acids. V shed 6 bases and J 3 bases; nucleotides not matched to a gene: 12. Germline CDR1 LNHDA, CDR2 SQIVND (reference sequence). CDR3 sequence: CASRGTGTYQYNQPQHF. The DNA for the CDR3 is TGTGCCAGTAGAGGGACAGGGACTTACCAATACAATCAGCCCCAGCATTTT.